A selection of T cell receptor beta chains follows, all from one sample in a study of identifying expanded T cells in peripheral blood. Generated by immunoSEQ multiplex PCR, the TCRdb table keeps only in-frame clones and is missing some. There are approximately 110,000 clones in the sample; about 87% occur only once, and around 8.3% lies in the top ten. Sample: blood. The receptors stem from a person aged 18 to 75 in good health. Both conserved end residues are part of each CDR3. Fields, in order: J gene, D gene, clone size, V gene, CDR3 protein, CDR3 DNA. The D gene is left open where the match is weak. The listing skips clone size in some rows; elsewhere it reads once, few, many or a size class.

>TRBJ1-3|.|.|TRBV5-1
CASSSWAEENTIYF
TGCGCCAGCAGCTCATGGGCCGAGGAGAACACCATATATTTT
>TRBJ1-5|.|.|TRBV6-6
CASTAPPPTDNQPQHF
TGTGCCAGCACCGCACCCCCACCGACTGACAATCAGCCCCAGCATTTT
>TRBJ2-1|TRBD2|.|TRBV5-1
CASSLVSSGDEQFF
TGCGCCAGCAGCTTGGTATCTAGCGGTGATGAGCAGTTCTTC
>TRBJ2-7|TRBD1|once|TRBV10-3
CAISPGTGIYEQYF
TGTGCCATCAGCCCCGGGACAGGGATTTACGAGCAGTACTTC
>TRBJ1-6|.|.|TRBV5-1
CASSLMGPPDSPLHF
TGCGCCAGCAGCTTGATGGGCCCGCCGGATTCACCCCTCCACTTT
>TRBJ2-7|TRBD1|.|TRBV2
CASIPDRSSYEQYF
TGTGCCAGCATTCCGGACAGGAGCTCCTACGAGCAGTACTTC
>TRBJ2-2|.|.|TRBV29-1
CSEGRQRGNGELFF
TGCAGCGAAGGACGGCAAAGAGGGAACGGGGAGCTGTTTTTT
>TRBJ2-5|TRBD2|.|TRBV6-6
CASSWELAGVETQYF
TGTGCCAGCAGTTGGGAACTAGCGGGGGTGGAGACCCAGTACTTC
>TRBJ2-5|.|.|TRBV18
CASSPHPNQETQYF
TGTGCCAGCTCACCACACCCAAACCAAGAGACCCAGTACTTC
>TRBJ1-3|.|.|TRBV7-3
CASSFLGGNTIYF
TGTGCCAGCAGCTTCCTTGGAGGAAACACCATATATTTT
>TRBJ2-3|.|.|TRBV18
CASSPERGTDTQYF
TGTGCCAGCTCACCGGAAAGGGGCACAGATACGCAGTATTTT
>TRBJ2-6|.|.|TRBV5-1
CASSLKQDPGANVLTF
TGCGCCAGCAGCCTGAAACAGGACCCTGGGGCCAACGTCCTGACTTTC
>TRBJ1-4|.|once|TRBV19
CASSTNLGLNEKLFF
TGTGCCAGTAGTACCAACTTAGGTCTTAATGAAAAACTGTTTTTT
>TRBJ1-5|TRBD1|few|TRBV6-1
CASSVLGTGLQPQHF
TGTGCCAGCAGTGTTCTCGGGACAGGGCTTCAGCCCCAGCATTTT
>TRBJ1-3|.|.|TRBV2
CASSEETPHPGNTIYF
TGTGCCAGCAGTGAAGAGACCCCTCACCCTGGAAACACCATATATTTT
>TRBJ2-3|.|.|TRBV5-8
CASSLGQETDTQYF
TGTGCCAGCAGCTTGGGCCAGGAGACAGATACGCAGTATTTT
>TRBJ1-2|TRBD1|.|TRBV7-9
CASSSQQGGGYTF
TGTGCCAGCAGCTCACAACAGGGGGGTGGCTACACCTTC
>TRBJ1-6|.|.|TRBV30
CAGSPFVSYNSPLHF
TGTGCCGGGTCCCCCTTCGTCTCCTATAATTCACCCCTCCACTTT
>TRBJ1-5|.|.|TRBV18
CASSPMGSQNQPQHF
TGTGCCAGCTCACCAATGGGGAGCCAAAATCAGCCCCAGCATTTT
>TRBJ2-1|.|few|TRBV18
CASSRVSGDPLGEQFF
TGTGCCAGCTCACGGGTGTCCGGGGATCCTCTTGGTGAGCAGTTCTTC
>TRBJ1-5|TRBD1|.|TRBV19
CASSKEGQGAGNQPQHF
TGTGCCAGTAGTAAAGAGGGACAGGGGGCAGGCAATCAGCCCCAGCATTTT
>TRBJ2-7|.|.|TRBV19
CASSRGYRVGRYEQYF
TGTGCCAGTAGTAGAGGGTACAGGGTCGGTAGATACGAGCAGTACTTC
>TRBJ1-1|.|.|TRBV7-3
CASSPGGRNTEAFF
TGTGCCAGCAGCCCAGGAGGGCGGAACACTGAAGCTTTCTTT
>TRBJ2-5|.|.|TRBV20-1
CSAWYRETQYF
TGCAGTGCTTGGTACCGGGAGACCCAGTACTTC
>TRBJ2-7|TRBD2|.|TRBV5-1
CASRFTSGTTYEQYF
TGCGCCAGCAGGTTCACTAGCGGCACTACCTACGAGCAGTACTTC
>TRBJ1-4|TRBD1|.|TRBV7-2
CASSFDRGTGKLFF
TGTGCCAGCAGCTTCGACAGGGGGACAGGAAAACTGTTTTTT
>TRBJ1-1|.|.|TRBV7-8
CASSLGPGEAFF
TGTGCCAGCAGCTTAGGCCCAGGTGAAGCTTTCTTT
>TRBJ1-3|TRBD1|once|TRBV4-2
CASSQLPGQGGNTIYF
TGTGCCAGCAGCCAACTTCCGGGACAGGGAGGAAACACCATATATTTT
>TRBJ1-1|TRBD1|.|TRBV7-9
CASSQGGTAVAFF
TGTGCCAGCAGCCAAGGCGGGACAGCTGTAGCTTTCTTT
>TRBJ1-2|.|once|TRBV9
CASSLGGFAVDYGYTF
TGTGCCAGCAGCCTGGGGGGTTTCGCGGTGGACTATGGCTACACCTTC
>TRBJ1-4|.|.|TRBV7-9
CASSLDEGVPGEKLFF
TGTGCCAGCAGCTTAGATGAGGGGGTACCTGGTGAAAAACTGTTTTTT
>TRBJ2-2|TRBD1|.|TRBV27
CASRFGQGNTGELFF
TGTGCCAGCAGATTTGGACAGGGGAACACCGGGGAGCTGTTTTTT
>TRBJ2-5|TRBD2|.|TRBV11-3
CASSLLAGGPETQYF
TGTGCCAGCAGCTTGCTAGCGGGGGGGCCGGAGACCCAGTACTTC
>TRBJ1-1|TRBD1|.|TRBV18
CASSRGQGAITEAFF
TGTGCTAGCTCACGCGGACAGGGGGCGATTACTGAAGCTTTCTTT
>TRBJ2-6|.|.|TRBV19
CASSLAVRNSGANVLTF
TGTGCCAGTAGCCTCGCGGTAAGGAACTCTGGGGCCAACGTCCTGACTTTC
>TRBJ2-7|.|.|TRBV18
CARMGAGWGEQYF
TGTGCCAGAATGGGGGCAGGGTGGGGCGAGCAGTACTTC
>TRBJ1-6|TRBD1|.|TRBV5-1
CASSIGQGVSSPLHF
TGCGCCAGCAGCATAGGACAGGGAGTCAGTTCACCCCTCCACTTT
>TRBJ2-1|.|.|TRBV10-3
CAISSGTALNEQFF
TGTGCCATCAGCTCCGGGACTGCGCTCAATGAGCAGTTCTTC
>TRBJ2-3|TRBD2|.|TRBV7-3
CASSWNLAGGTDTQYF
TGTGCCAGCAGCTGGAATCTAGCGGGGGGCACAGATACGCAGTATTTT
>TRBJ1-2|TRBD1|.|TRBV9
CASSPRGQYGYTF
TGTGCCAGCAGCCCCAGGGGGCAGTATGGCTACACCTTC
>TRBJ1-4|.|.|TRBV28
CASSLPRADYNEKLFF
TGTGCCAGCAGTCTCCCCCGGGCGGACTATAATGAAAAACTGTTTTTT
>TRBJ2-3|.|.|TRBV11-2
CASSPGQTDTQYF
TGTGCCAGCAGCCCGGGCCAAACAGATACGCAGTATTTT
>TRBJ2-7|TRBD2|.|TRBV11-2
CASSTTAGTSYEQYF
TGTGCCAGCAGCACTACAGCGGGGACCTCCTACGAGCAGTACTTC
>TRBJ2-5|.|.|TRBV5-4
CASSQGGRRLGETQYF
TGTGCCAGCAGCCAGGGGGGTCGTCGGCTTGGGGAGACCCAGTACTTC
>TRBJ1-5|.|.|TRBV4-1
CASSQDIQEIYSNQPQHF
TGCGCCAGCAGCCAAGATATCCAGGAGATCTATAGCAATCAGCCCCAGCATTTT
>TRBJ2-1|TRBD1|.|TRBV7-3
CASSPWGTGGYNEQFF
TGTGCCAGCAGCCCGTGGGGGACAGGGGGTTACAATGAGCAGTTCTTC
>TRBJ1-5|.|.|TRBV4-2
CASSQVTRVPQPQHF
TGTGCCAGCAGCCAAGTTACTAGGGTCCCTCAGCCCCAGCATTTT
>TRBJ1-2|.|.|TRBV19
CASSMAPKGAYGYTF
TGTGCCAGTAGTATGGCCCCAAAAGGGGCCTATGGCTACACCTTC
>TRBJ2-7|.|.|TRBV30
CAWSPPRQSSSYEQYF
TGTGCCTGGAGTCCCCCCCGGCAGTCGAGCTCCTACGAGCAGTACTTC
>TRBJ2-1|TRBD2|once|TRBV5-1
CASSSGLAGREQFF
TGCGCCAGCAGCTCGGGACTAGCGGGAAGGGAGCAGTTCTTC
>TRBJ2-1|.|.|TRBV15
CATSRDIGSSYNEQFF
TGTGCCACCAGCAGAGATATCGGAAGCTCCTACAATGAGCAGTTCTTC
>TRBJ1-1|.|.|TRBV5-6
CASGQWNTEAFF
TGTGCCAGTGGACAGTGGAACACTGAAGCTTTCTTT
>TRBJ2-5|TRBD2|few|TRBV10-3
CAISGLAGNQETQYF
TGTGCCATCAGTGGACTAGCGGGGAACCAAGAGACCCAGTACTTC